This is a list of T cell receptor beta chains from one sample in a study of blood T cell repertoires in COVID-19. The repertoire was sequenced with immunoSEQ multiplex PCR; TCRdb's copy has only in-frame clones and lacks some. The sample carries roughly 240,000 clones, less than 85% recorded once. The sample was peripheral blood. Receptors were obtained from a man between 60 and 70 years old who had recovered from COVID-19. CDR3s include the opening cysteine and the closing phenylalanine or tryptophan. The order of the fields is D gene, clone size, V gene, J gene, CDR3 length, CDR3 DNA, CDR3 protein. D genes are given only for firm matches. Clone size is stated in some rows and not others, as once, few, many or a class when expanded.

D gene: TRBD2
clone size: -
V gene: TRBV18
J gene: TRBJ2-3
CDR3 length: 14
CDR3 DNA: TGTGCCAGCTCACGCACCCTAGCGGGAGATACGCAGTATTTT
CDR3 protein: CASSRTLAGDTQYF

D gene: TRBD1
clone size: -
V gene: TRBV11-2
J gene: TRBJ2-7
CDR3 length: 14
CDR3 DNA: TGTGCCAGCAGTCACCGGGACAGGGCCTACGAGCAGTACTTC
CDR3 protein: CASSHRDRAYEQYF

D gene: TRBD1
clone size: -
V gene: TRBV5-1
J gene: TRBJ2-5
CDR3 length: 14
CDR3 DNA: TGCGCCAGCAGCGCCGGACAGGGACAAGAGACCCAGTACTTC
CDR3 protein: CASSAGQGQETQYF

D gene: -
clone size: -
V gene: TRBV3-1/TRBV3-2
J gene: TRBJ2-1
CDR3 length: 16
CDR3 DNA: TGTGCCAGCAGCCCGGCGGGGGCAGTTGCCTACAATGAGCAGTTCTTC
CDR3 protein: CASSPAGAVAYNEQFF

D gene: -
clone size: -
V gene: TRBV7-8
J gene: TRBJ2-7
CDR3 length: 11
CDR3 DNA: TGTGCCAGCACGCGAGGGCGCGAGCAGTACTTC
CDR3 protein: CASTRGREQYF

D gene: TRBD2
clone size: -
V gene: TRBV27
J gene: TRBJ2-2
CDR3 length: 17
CDR3 DNA: TGTGCCAGCAGTTCGACAGCCGGGACTAGGAACACCGGGGAGCTGTTTTTT
CDR3 protein: CASSSTAGTRNTGELFF

D gene: TRBD2
clone size: -
V gene: TRBV19
J gene: TRBJ2-5
CDR3 length: 14
CDR3 DNA: TGTGCCAGTAAAGGCGGGAGGGGGGGAGAGACCCAGTACTTC
CDR3 protein: CASKGGRGGETQYF

D gene: TRBD1
clone size: few
V gene: TRBV5-1
J gene: TRBJ1-6
CDR3 length: 14
CDR3 DNA: TGCGCCAGCAGCCCGGGACAGGGATCCTCACCCCTCCACTTT
CDR3 protein: CASSPGQGSSPLHF

D gene: TRBD2
clone size: -
V gene: TRBV30
J gene: TRBJ2-1
CDR3 length: 19
CDR3 DNA: TGTGCCTGGAGTGTAGGACTAGCGGGAGGCCGAAGCTCCTACAATGAGCAGTTCTTC
CDR3 protein: CAWSVGLAGGRSSYNEQFF

D gene: -
clone size: -
V gene: TRBV7-9
J gene: TRBJ1-2
CDR3 length: 12
CDR3 DNA: TGTGCCAGCAGCTTGGAGTACTATGGCTACACCTTC
CDR3 protein: CASSLEYYGYTF

D gene: TRBD1
clone size: -
V gene: TRBV6-6
J gene: TRBJ1-1
CDR3 length: 14
CDR3 DNA: TGTGCCAGCAGATACCGGGACAGAGCGACTGAAGCTTTCTTT
CDR3 protein: CASRYRDRATEAFF

D gene: TRBD1
clone size: -
V gene: TRBV9
J gene: TRBJ2-1
CDR3 length: 13
CDR3 DNA: TGTGCCAGCAGTGAAGATGGACAGGGCCCACCGTTCTTC
CDR3 protein: CASSEDGQGPPFF

D gene: -
clone size: -
V gene: TRBV5-1
J gene: TRBJ1-2
CDR3 length: 12
CDR3 DNA: TGCGCCAGCAGTGAGACTAACTATGGCTACACCTTC
CDR3 protein: CASSETNYGYTF

D gene: TRBD1
clone size: -
V gene: TRBV3-1/TRBV3-2
J gene: TRBJ1-6
CDR3 length: 15
CDR3 DNA: TGTGCCAGCAGCCGTATGACAGGGGTCAATTCACCCCTCCACTTT
CDR3 protein: CASSRMTGVNSPLHF

D gene: -
clone size: -
V gene: TRBV10-2
J gene: TRBJ1-3
CDR3 length: 15
CDR3 DNA: TGCGCCAGCAGCGGGATTCAGGACTCTGGAAACACCATATATTTT
CDR3 protein: CASSGIQDSGNTIYF

D gene: TRBD2
clone size: -
V gene: TRBV11-2
J gene: TRBJ2-5
CDR3 length: 14
CDR3 DNA: TGTGCCAGCAGCTTAGGGGCTAGCGGAGAGACCCAGTACTTC
CDR3 protein: CASSLGASGETQYF

D gene: -
clone size: -
V gene: TRBV7-9
J gene: TRBJ2-1
CDR3 length: 16
CDR3 DNA: TGTGCCAGCAGCCCCCGTATAACGCTGCTAACCAATGAGCAGTTCTTC
CDR3 protein: CASSPRITLLTNEQFF

D gene: TRBD1
clone size: few
V gene: TRBV6-2/TRBV6-3
J gene: TRBJ1-5
CDR3 length: 13
CDR3 DNA: TGTGCCAGCAGTGAGACAGGGAGGTTCCCCCAGCATTTT
CDR3 protein: CASSETGRFPQHF

D gene: -
clone size: -
V gene: TRBV5-1
J gene: TRBJ1-1
CDR3 length: 14
CDR3 DNA: TGCGCCAGCAGCTTGGGGCTTTTGAACACTGAAGCTTTCTTT
CDR3 protein: CASSLGLLNTEAFF

D gene: -
clone size: -
V gene: TRBV4-1
J gene: TRBJ1-3
CDR3 length: 17
CDR3 DNA: TGCGCCAGCAGCCAAGGCGGCGGAGCGAATCCGGGAAACACCATATATTTT
CDR3 protein: CASSQGGGANPGNTIYF

D gene: TRBD1
clone size: -
V gene: TRBV2
J gene: TRBJ1-2
CDR3 length: 14
CDR3 DNA: TGTGCCAGCAGTCTACGGACAGGGGTCTATGGCTACACCTTC
CDR3 protein: CASSLRTGVYGYTF

D gene: -
clone size: -
V gene: TRBV6-5
J gene: TRBJ2-1
CDR3 length: 13
CDR3 DNA: TGTGCCAGCAAAGCGGAACCCTACAATGAGCAGTTCTTC
CDR3 protein: CASKAEPYNEQFF

D gene: -
clone size: few
V gene: TRBV19
J gene: TRBJ2-5
CDR3 length: 16
CDR3 DNA: TGTGCCACCTCTCACCCCAATTCAGAGGCGTCAGAGACCCAGTACTTC
CDR3 protein: CATSHPNSEASETQYF

D gene: -
clone size: once
V gene: TRBV18
J gene: TRBJ2-3
CDR3 length: 11
CDR3 DNA: TGTGCCAGCTCTACCACCCTAACGCAGTATTTT
CDR3 protein: CASSTTLTQYF

D gene: TRBD2
clone size: -
V gene: TRBV9
J gene: TRBJ2-7
CDR3 length: 17
CDR3 DNA: TGTGCCAGCAGCCTCCCCTCACTAGCGGGAGGGTCGGGCGAGCAGTACTTC
CDR3 protein: CASSLPSLAGGSGEQYF

D gene: TRBD2
clone size: -
V gene: TRBV15
J gene: TRBJ2-7
CDR3 length: 16
CDR3 DNA: TGTGCCACCAGCAGAGACCCCCTAGCGGGAGCGAACGAGCAGTACTTC
CDR3 protein: CATSRDPLAGANEQYF

D gene: TRBD2
clone size: -
V gene: TRBV28
J gene: TRBJ2-5
CDR3 length: 15
CDR3 DNA: TGTGCCAGCAGTACCGACGGCGGGGGTAGGGAGACCCAGTACTTC
CDR3 protein: CASSTDGGGRETQYF

D gene: TRBD2
clone size: -
V gene: TRBV11-2
J gene: TRBJ2-3
CDR3 length: 13
CDR3 DNA: TGTGCCAGCAGCCAAGGACTAGTTGATACGCAGTATTTT
CDR3 protein: CASSQGLVDTQYF

D gene: TRBD2
clone size: -
V gene: TRBV6-5
J gene: TRBJ2-7
CDR3 length: 13
CDR3 DNA: TGTGCCAGCGTCGCGGGGGGGTCCTACGAGCAGTACTTC
CDR3 protein: CASVAGGSYEQYF

D gene: -
clone size: -
V gene: TRBV5-8
J gene: TRBJ2-2
CDR3 length: 15
CDR3 DNA: TGTGCCAGCAGCAAGAACAGGGCATACACCGGGGAGCTGTTTTTT
CDR3 protein: CASSKNRAYTGELFF

D gene: -
clone size: -
V gene: TRBV27
J gene: TRBJ2-2
CDR3 length: 17
CDR3 DNA: TGTGCCAGCAGTTTATTGGCAGGGTTCCTAGACACCGGGGAGCTGTTTTTT
CDR3 protein: CASSLLAGFLDTGELFF

D gene: TRBD2
clone size: -
V gene: TRBV11-2
J gene: TRBJ2-1
CDR3 length: 14
CDR3 DNA: TGTGCCAGCAGGACCTGGGGGGGTAGCAATGAGCAGTTCTTC
CDR3 protein: CASRTWGGSNEQFF

D gene: -
clone size: -
V gene: TRBV27
J gene: TRBJ1-2
CDR3 length: 12
CDR3 DNA: TGTGCCAGCAGTCAGACAGGCTATGGCTACACCTTC
CDR3 protein: CASSQTGYGYTF

D gene: -
clone size: once
V gene: TRBV12-3/TRBV12-4
J gene: TRBJ1-5
CDR3 length: 11
CDR3 DNA: TGTGCCAGCAGGCGTCAGGGGCCCCAGCATTTT
CDR3 protein: CASRRQGPQHF

D gene: -
clone size: -
V gene: TRBV5-1
J gene: TRBJ1-5
CDR3 length: 14
CDR3 DNA: TGCGCCAGCAGCTTGACAGGAAGCAATCAGCCCCAGCATTTT
CDR3 protein: CASSLTGSNQPQHF

D gene: TRBD2
clone size: -
V gene: TRBV20-1
J gene: TRBJ2-1
CDR3 length: 14
CDR3 DNA: TGCAGTGCTAGTCAAGCGGGGGGAAACAATGAGCAGTTCTTC
CDR3 protein: CSASQAGGNNEQFF

D gene: TRBD1
clone size: -
V gene: TRBV2
J gene: TRBJ1-5
CDR3 length: 14
CDR3 DNA: TGTGCCAGCAGTGTCCCAGGGGGCGGTCAGCCCCAGCATTTT
CDR3 protein: CASSVPGGGQPQHF

D gene: TRBD2
clone size: -
V gene: TRBV9
J gene: TRBJ2-7
CDR3 length: 14
CDR3 DNA: TGTGCCAGCAGCGTAGGAACTAGCGGTCACGAGCAGTACTTC
CDR3 protein: CASSVGTSGHEQYF